This TCR beta chain appears in the sequencing data of a study of CD4+ T cells in melanoma. The study, taken as a whole, reports: CD8+ T cell, macrophage and B cell function reportedly correlated with neoantigen-specific CD4+ T cells.

The V gene end was trimmed by 0 bases and the J gene end by 3 bases; junction bases not matched to a gene: 3. The CDR3 loop spans 15 amino acids. Germline loops: CDR1 MNHNS, CDR2 SASEGT. About this clone: The antigen is undetermined.

Repertoires were generated with immunoSEQ multiplex PCR, while TCRdb's copy carries only in-frame clones and drops some. The profile covers some 10,000 clones, with over 55% appearing a single time and less than 15% taken by the ten largest. The V gene is TRBV6-1, the J gene TRBJ2-7, with 9 nucleotides matching TRBD1. The sequencing sample was made of cells from a culture (not recorded whether cultured in vitro). The TCR comes from a human donor with melanoma. CDR3 in DNA: TGTGCCAGCAGTGAAGCCCCGACAGGGGGCTACGAGCAGTACTTC. Translation gives CASSEAPTGGYEQYF.